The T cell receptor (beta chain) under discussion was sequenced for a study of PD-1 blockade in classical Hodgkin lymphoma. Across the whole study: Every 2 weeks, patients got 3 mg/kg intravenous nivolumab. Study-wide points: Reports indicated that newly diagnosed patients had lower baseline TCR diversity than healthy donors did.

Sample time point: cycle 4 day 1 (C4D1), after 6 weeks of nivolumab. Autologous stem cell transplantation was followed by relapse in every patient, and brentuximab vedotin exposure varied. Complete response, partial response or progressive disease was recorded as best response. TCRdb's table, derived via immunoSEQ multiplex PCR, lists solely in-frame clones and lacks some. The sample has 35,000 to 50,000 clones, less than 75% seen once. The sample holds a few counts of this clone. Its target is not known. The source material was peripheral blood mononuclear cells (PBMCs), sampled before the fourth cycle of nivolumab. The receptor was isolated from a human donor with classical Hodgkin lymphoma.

The CDR3 spells CAISITSGGHGELFF. The CDR3 nucleotides are TGTGCCATCAGCATCACTAGCGGAGGGCACGGGGAGCTGTTTTTT. The V and J genes are TRBV10-3 and TRBJ2-2; 8 nucleotides align to TRBD2. The germline V gene encodes CDR1 ENHRY and CDR2 SYGVKD. The CDR3 length is 15 residues. Trimming removed 6 bases from V and 7 bases from J; junction bases left unmatched: 10.